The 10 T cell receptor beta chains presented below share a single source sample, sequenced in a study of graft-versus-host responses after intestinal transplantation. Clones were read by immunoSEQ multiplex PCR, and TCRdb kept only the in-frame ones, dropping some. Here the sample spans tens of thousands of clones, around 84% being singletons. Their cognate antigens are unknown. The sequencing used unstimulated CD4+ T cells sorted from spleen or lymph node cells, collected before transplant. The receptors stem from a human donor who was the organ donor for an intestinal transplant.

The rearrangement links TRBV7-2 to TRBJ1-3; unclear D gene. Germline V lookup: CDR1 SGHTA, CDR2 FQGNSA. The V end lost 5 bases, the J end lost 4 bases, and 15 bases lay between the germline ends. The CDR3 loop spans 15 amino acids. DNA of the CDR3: TGTGCCAGCAGCCTAGTTCTAGGGCGGGGAAACACCATATATTTT. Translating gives CASSLVLGRGNTIYF. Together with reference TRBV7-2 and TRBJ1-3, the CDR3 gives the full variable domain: GAGVSQSPSNKVTEKGKDVELRCDPISGHTALYWYRQSLGQGLEFLIYFQGNSAPDKSGLPSDRFSAERTGGSVSTLTIQRTQQEDSAVYLCASSLVLGRGNTIYFGEGSWLTVV.

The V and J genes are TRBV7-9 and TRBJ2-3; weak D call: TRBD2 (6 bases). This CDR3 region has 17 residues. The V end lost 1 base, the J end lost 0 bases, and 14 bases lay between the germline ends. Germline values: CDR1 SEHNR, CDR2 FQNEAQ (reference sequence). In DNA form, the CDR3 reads TGTGCCAGCAGCTTAGGTCTTAGCGGACTTAGCACAGATACGCAGTATTTT. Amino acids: CASSLGLSGLSTDTQYF.

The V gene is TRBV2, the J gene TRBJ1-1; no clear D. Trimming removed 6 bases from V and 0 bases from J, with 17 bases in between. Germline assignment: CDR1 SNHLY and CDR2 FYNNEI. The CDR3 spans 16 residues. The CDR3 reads CASSAEAASLNTEAFF. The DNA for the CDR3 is TGTGCCAGCAGCGCGGAGGCGGCGAGCCTGAACACTGAAGCTTTCTTT.

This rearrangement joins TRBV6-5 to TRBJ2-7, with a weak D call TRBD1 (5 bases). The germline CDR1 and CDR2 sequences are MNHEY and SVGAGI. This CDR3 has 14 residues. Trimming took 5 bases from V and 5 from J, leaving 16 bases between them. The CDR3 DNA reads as TGTGCCAGCAGTGTATGGGGCAGAGAGAACGAGCAGTACTTC. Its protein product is CASSVWGRENEQYF.

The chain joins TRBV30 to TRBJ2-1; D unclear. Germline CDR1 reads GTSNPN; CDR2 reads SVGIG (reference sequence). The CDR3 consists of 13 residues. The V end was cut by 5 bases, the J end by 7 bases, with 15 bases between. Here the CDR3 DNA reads TGTGCCTGGCGGACCAGAGGTAAGAATGAGCAGTTCTTC. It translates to CAWRTRGKNEQFF.

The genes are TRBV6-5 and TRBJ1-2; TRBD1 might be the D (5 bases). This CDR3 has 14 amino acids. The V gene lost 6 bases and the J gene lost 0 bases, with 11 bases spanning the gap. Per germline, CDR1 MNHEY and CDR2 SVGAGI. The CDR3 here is CASRVGTTNYGYTF. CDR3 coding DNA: TGTGCCAGCAGGGTGGGGACTACTAACTATGGCTACACCTTC.

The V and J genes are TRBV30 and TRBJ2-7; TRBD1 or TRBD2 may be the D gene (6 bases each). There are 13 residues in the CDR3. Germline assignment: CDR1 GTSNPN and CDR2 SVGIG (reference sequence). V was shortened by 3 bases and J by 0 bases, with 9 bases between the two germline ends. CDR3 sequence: CAWRRDNSYEQYF. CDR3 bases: TGTGCCTGGAGGCGGGACAACTCCTACGAGCAGTACTTC.

The CDR3 spells CASSLVASDTDTQYF. CDR3 DNA sequence: TGTGCCAGCAGCTTAGTAGCTAGTGACACAGATACGCAGTATTTT. This chain joins TRBV7-2 and TRBJ2-3; D remains unclear. This CDR3 region has 15 residues. Germline CDR1 SGHTA, CDR2 FQGNSA. The V end was cut by 1 base, the J end by 2 bases, with 10 bases between. Full variable domain (outside the CDR3, taken from reference TRBV7-2 and TRBJ2-3): GAGVSQSPSNKVTEKGKDVELRCDPISGHTALYWYRQSLGQGLEFLIYFQGNSAPDKSGLPSDRFSAERTGGSVSTLTIQRTQQEDSAVYLCASSLVASDTDTQYFGPGTRLTVL.

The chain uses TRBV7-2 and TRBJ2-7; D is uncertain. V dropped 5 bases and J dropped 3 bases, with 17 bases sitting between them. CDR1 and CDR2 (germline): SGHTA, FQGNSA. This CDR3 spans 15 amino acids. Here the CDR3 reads CASSQSAVTIYEQYF. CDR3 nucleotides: TGTGCCAGCAGCCAGTCGGCAGTAACTATCTACGAGCAGTACTTC.

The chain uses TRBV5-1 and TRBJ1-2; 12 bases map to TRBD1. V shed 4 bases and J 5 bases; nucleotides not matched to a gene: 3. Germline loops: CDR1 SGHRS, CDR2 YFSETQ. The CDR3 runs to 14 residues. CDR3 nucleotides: TGCGCCAGCAGCCGGGACAGGGGGCTGTATGGCTACACCTTC. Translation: CASSRDRGLYGYTF.